Shown below are 24 T cell receptor beta chains from a single sample sequenced in a study of regulatory T cells in long-lasting Graves disease. The time point was: newly diagnosed GD, antithyroid drugs for less than 3 months. PBMC RNA served as the TCR library source. CDR3-region Arm-PCR and iRepertoire HTBI primers produced the TCR beta libraries. One entry per CDR3 protein results from TCRdb running MiXCR on the multiplex PCR reads. The data contain roughly 520,000 distinct CDR3 sequences, approximately 12% of them singletons. A further study also used this sample, focusing on T cells in Graves' hyperthyroidism and ophthalmopathy.

Sequencing was performed on peripheral blood mononuclear cells (PBMCs), taken at new diagnosis, from a patient treated with antithyroid drugs. Receptor source: a woman aged 25 to 45 with Graves disease.

This chain links TRBV20-1 with TRBJ2-7; TRBD2 agrees at 11 bases. Unmatched junction bases numbered 8, after V lost 3 bases and J lost 1 base. Germline V gene data show CDR1 as DFQATT and CDR2 as SNEGSKA (reference sequence). The CDR3 has 16 amino acids. The DNA for the CDR3 is TGCAGTGCTAGTTTAGCGGGAGGGCCTGGGTCCTACGAGCAGTACTTC. Translated, it gives CSASLAGGPGSYEQYF.

This clonotype was counted at least ten times. In DNA, the CDR3 is TGTGCCTGGAGTGCGGACTATGGCTACACCTTC. Residues: CAWSADYGYTF. This chain joins TRBV30 and TRBJ1-2; D gene uncertain. The CDR3 has 11 amino acids. Germline loops: CDR1 GTSNPN, CDR2 SVGIG (reference sequence). The ends were cut back, 1 base at V and 3 bases at J, with 3 bases in the middle.

This clonotype was seen repeatedly, ten times or more. The CDR3 loop is CASSLGIASYNEQFF. The CDR3 nucleotides are TGTGCCAGCAGCTTGGGGATCGCCTCCTACAATGAGCAGTTCTTC. This rearrangement joins TRBV7-2 to TRBJ2-1; no clear D. CDR1 is SGHTA and CDR2 is FQGNSA in the germline V gene. CDR3 size: 15 residues. Between the trimmed V and J ends, which lost 3 bases and 0 bases, there was a span of 9 bases.

This clonotype occurred many times. The chain joins TRBV13 to TRBJ2-1; 14 nucleotides match TRBD2. This CDR3 has 15 residues. CDR1 PRHDT and CDR2 FYEKMQ come from the germline V gene (reference sequence). J was trimmed by 6 bases and V by 3 bases; bases with no gene match: 1. The CDR3 DNA is TGTGCCAGCAGCTTTGGGACTAGCGGGAGCAATGAGCAGTTCTTC. Its translation: CASSFGTSGSNEQFF.

The rearrangement uses TRBV24-1 and TRBJ2-1; TRBD2 matches 11 bases. Germline V gene lookup returns CDR1 KGHDR and CDR2 SFDVKD. This CDR3 is 18 amino acids long. J was trimmed by 3 bases and V by 1 base; bases with no gene match: 7. The CDR3 region is CATSDLRKGLADYNEQFF. CDR3 bases: TGTGCCACCAGTGATTTAAGGAAGGGACTAGCGGACTACAATGAGCAGTTCTTC.

The rearrangement joins TRBV5-1 to TRBJ1-1; D unresolved. V gave up 0 bases and J gave up 3 bases, with 9 bases separating them. Germline V lookup: CDR1 SGHRS, CDR2 YFSETQ. CDR3 length: 14 residues. The chain's CDR3 is CASSLDPGYTEAFF. Written as DNA, the CDR3 is TGCGCCAGCAGCTTGGATCCAGGCTACACTGAAGCTTTCTTT.

This clonotype was observed at least ten times. The rearrangement uses TRBV2 and TRBJ1-2; perhaps TRBD1 as D (6 bases). Trimming took 11 bases from V and 8 from J, leaving 15 bases between them. This CDR3 is 11 amino acids long. CDR1 and CDR2 (germline): SNHLY, FYNNEI. CDR3 amino acids: CAGNNREGYTF. The CDR3 coding sequence is TGTGCCGGAAACAACAGGGAAGGCTACACCTTC.

The chain combines TRBV5-1 with TRBJ2-2; D remains ambiguous. The CDR3 consists of 15 residues. The V end lost 2 bases, the J end lost 4 bases, and 12 bases lay between the germline ends. Germline V gene lookup returns CDR1 SGHRS and CDR2 YFSETQ. CDR3 amino acids: CASSLGRPGTGELFF. The CDR3 nucleotides read TGCGCCAGCAGCTTAGGACGCCCGGGCACCGGGGAGCTGTTTTTT.

This clonotype was observed at least ten times. The chain recombines TRBV28 with TRBJ2-4; perhaps TRBD1 as D (5 bases). The CDR3 extends over 13 amino acids. The V gene lost 3 bases and the J gene lost 8 bases, with 11 bases spanning the gap. The germline gives CDR1 MDHEN, CDR2 SYDVKM. This CDR3 is CASSLDQGYIQYF. In nucleotides, the CDR3 is TGTGCCAGCAGTTTGGATCAGGGTTACATTCAGTACTTC.

This clonotype was counted ten times or more. The V gene is TRBV27, the J gene TRBJ1-2; D remains ambiguous. The germline V gene has CDR1 MNHEY and CDR2 SMNVEV (reference sequence). The V end was cut by 0 bases, the J end by 4 bases, with 12 bases between. The CDR3 is 15 residues long. In DNA form, the CDR3 reads TGTGCCAGCAGTTTATCACCGGGCTGGGGCTATGGCTACACCTTC. It yields the protein CASSLSPGWGYGYTF.

This clonotype was observed at least ten times. V and J are TRBV18 and TRBJ1-1; TRBD1 is a possible D gene (5 bases). The CDR3 is 15 amino acids. Trimming cost V 0 bases and J 1 base, with 9 bases left between them. In germline, CDR1 is KGHSH, CDR2 LQKENI. CDR3 sequence: CASSPPGEKNTEAFF. The CDR3 DNA reads as TGTGCCAGCTCACCACCGGGGGAGAAGAACACTGAAGCTTTCTTT.

The table lists this clonotype with many counts. The V gene is TRBV9, the J gene TRBJ2-3; D gene unclear. In germline, CDR1 is SGDLS, CDR2 YYNGEE. V was trimmed by 4 bases and J by 0 bases, leaving 12 bases between them. CDR3 length: 15 residues. CDR3 nucleotide sequence: TGTGCCAGCAGCCCTGACGCGGAGAGCACAGATACGCAGTATTTT. Its protein is CASSPDAESTDTQYF.

This clonotype was recorded a few times. This chain uses TRBV13 with TRBJ1-1; D gene uncertain. There are 12 residues in the CDR3. The ends were cut back, 5 bases at V and 7 bases at J, with 11 bases in the middle. Looked up from germline, CDR1 is PRHDT and CDR2 is FYEKMQ (reference sequence). DNA for the CDR3: TGTGCCAGCAGCCCGGACGGAATTGAAGCTTTCTTT. Translation gives CASSPDGIEAFF.

This clonotype was found many times. The rearrangement uses TRBV7-2 and TRBJ2-7; 9 positions agree with TRBD1. J lost 2 bases, V lost 4 bases, and 3 bases had no gene match. Germline V gene lookup returns CDR1 SGHTA and CDR2 FQGNSA. The CDR3 runs to 14 residues. CDR3 DNA: TGTGCCAGCAGCTCCGGGACAGGGACCTACGAGCAGTACTTC. It specifies CASSSGTGTYEQYF.

V is TRBV4-3 and J is TRBJ2-3, with 9 positions matching TRBD2. CDR1 and CDR2 (germline): LGHNA, YSLEER. The J segment lost 0 bases and the V segment lost 4 bases, leaving 8 bases of the junction unmatched. This CDR3 spans 17 amino acids. CDR3 sequence (DNA): TGCGCCAGCAGCCGCCTTGGACTAGCGACGAGCACAGATACGCAGTATTTT. It translates to CASSRLGLATSTDTQYF.

The rearrangement links TRBV6-2 or TRBV6-3 to TRBJ2-7; 13 bases are shared with TRBD2. The V segment lost 4 bases and the J segment 6 bases; nucleotides outside the gene matches: 3. Germline V lookup: CDR1 MNHEY, CDR2 SVGEGT. This CDR3 has 14 amino acids. The CDR3 sequence: CASSWTSGSSEQYF. The CDR3 coding sequence is TGTGCCAGCAGTTGGACTAGCGGGAGCTCCGAGCAGTACTTC.

This clonotype was detected ten times or more. V is TRBV6-2 or TRBV6-3 and J is TRBJ2-1, with 14 bases matching TRBD2. Germline CDR1 is MNHEY and CDR2 is SVGEGT. CDR3 length equals 18 residues. After removal of 2 bases from V and 8 bases from J, the junction contained 11 bases not matched to a gene. The CDR3 reads CASSYGTSGSSAWDEQFF. For the CDR3, the DNA is TGTGCCAGCAGTTACGGGACTAGCGGGAGTAGTGCATGGGATGAGCAGTTCTTC.

This clonotype was seen many times. The V gene is TRBV19, the J gene TRBJ2-1, with D perhaps TRBD1 (6 bases). CDR3 length: 17 residues. V lost 3 bases and J 5 bases, leaving 20 bases between the germline ends. Looked up from germline, CDR1 is LNHDA and CDR2 is SQIVND (reference sequence). This CDR3 reads CASSIGGQSALHNEQFF. CDR3 nucleotide sequence: TGTGCCAGTAGTATTGGAGGACAGTCAGCATTACACAATGAGCAGTTCTTC.

This clonotype has ten or more counts. The chain links TRBV19 to TRBJ1-5; maybe TRBD1 (6 bases). V gave up 1 base and J gave up 2 bases, with 21 bases separating them. The CDR3 is 19 residues long. Germline V gene sequence: CDR1 LNHDA, CDR2 SQIVND (reference sequence). The CDR3 reads CASSIGVPGASGGNQPQHF. The DNA of the CDR3 is TGTGCCAGTAGTATAGGTGTCCCAGGGGCCTCGGGGGGCAATCAGCCCCAGCATTTT.

This clonotype was detected only a few times. The genes are TRBV9 and TRBJ1-1, with D perhaps matching TRBD1 (5 bases). Germline V lookup: CDR1 SGDLS, CDR2 YYNGEE. The CDR3 runs to 11 residues. With 4 bases removed from V and 8 bases from J, the gap between germline ends came to 9 bases. CDR3 sequence: CASSRGREAFF. The CDR3 DNA is TGTGCCAGCAGCCGGGGCCGGGAAGCTTTCTTT.

This clonotype has ten or more counts. The chain has TRBV3-1 and TRBJ2-7, with D unresolved. The CDR3 totals 15 residues. Looked up from germline, CDR1 is LGHDT and CDR2 is YNNKEL (reference sequence). Trimming left V 1 base short and J 2 bases short, with 12 bases between. This CDR3 is CASSQAITETYEQYF. CDR3 coding DNA: TGTGCCAGCAGCCAAGCCATCACAGAGACCTACGAGCAGTACTTC.

The chain uses TRBV29-1 and TRBJ2-7; D tentatively reads TRBD1 or TRBD2 (6 bases each). Germline V lookup: CDR1 SQVTM, CDR2 ANQGSEA. The CDR3 has 13 residues. V was cut by 4 bases and J by 4 bases, with 14 bases left in between. Here the CDR3 reads CSVGIGGKYEQYF. For the CDR3, the DNA is TGCAGCGTTGGAATAGGGGGGAAGTACGAGCAGTACTTC.

The rearrangement joins TRBV12-3 or TRBV12-4 to TRBJ1-1; D possibly corresponds to TRBD1 (5 bases). CDR3 length equals 14 residues. Trimming left V 5 bases short and J 1 base short, with 11 bases between. The CDR3 is CASSPTDRNTEAFF. CDR3 bases: TGTGCCAGCAGTCCAACCGACAGGAACACTGAAGCTTTCTTT.

This clonotype has just a few counts. The chain employs TRBV28 and TRBJ2-7; possibly TRBD1 for D (6 bases). CDR1 MDHEN and CDR2 SYDVKM come from the germline V gene. The CDR3 length is 14 residues. V dropped 4 bases and J dropped 3 bases, with 13 bases sitting between them. CDR3 bases: TGTGCCAGCAGTTCCGGGACACCCCTCTACGAGCAGTACTTC. Translating gives CASSSGTPLYEQYF.